This TCR beta chain was observed in a study of molecular identifiers for immune sequencing clone quantification. Study at large: Replicates partitioned RNA from around 20,000 or 100,000 naive CD8 cells into five parts, sequencing four.

MiXCR, run by TCRdb on the PCR reads, gives a single entry per CDR3 protein. The table shows 250,000 to 350,000 distinct CDR3 sequences, with about a fifth occurring only once. Study-level findings and limits: Among about 1 million naive cells, as was reported, spiked Jurkat TCR RNA from one cell was detectable.

This clonotype was found a few times. Its antigen is as yet unknown. The naive CD8 libraries originated from between roughly 19,000 and 1,000,000 sorted cells and drew on 10%, 30% or 50% RNA. V lost 7 bases and J lost 0; bases outside the gene matches: 8. This CDR3 spans 16 amino acids. Germline V CDR1 and CDR2: MNHEY, SMNVEV (reference sequence). The rearrangement joins TRBV27 to TRBJ1-4, with 7 bases fitting TRBD1. The sequenced material came from naive CD8+ T cells from blood, with Jurkat cell RNA spiked in. Subset of the sample: FACS-sorted CD8+CD4-CCR7+CD45RA+ naive T cells. The receptor comes from a human donor in good health. Some libraries in this study had Jurkat cell RNA spiked in. The CDR3 loop reads CASTDRPYATNEKLFF. CDR3 nucleotides: TGTGCCAGCACGGACAGGCCCTATGCAACTAATGAAAAACTGTTTTTT.